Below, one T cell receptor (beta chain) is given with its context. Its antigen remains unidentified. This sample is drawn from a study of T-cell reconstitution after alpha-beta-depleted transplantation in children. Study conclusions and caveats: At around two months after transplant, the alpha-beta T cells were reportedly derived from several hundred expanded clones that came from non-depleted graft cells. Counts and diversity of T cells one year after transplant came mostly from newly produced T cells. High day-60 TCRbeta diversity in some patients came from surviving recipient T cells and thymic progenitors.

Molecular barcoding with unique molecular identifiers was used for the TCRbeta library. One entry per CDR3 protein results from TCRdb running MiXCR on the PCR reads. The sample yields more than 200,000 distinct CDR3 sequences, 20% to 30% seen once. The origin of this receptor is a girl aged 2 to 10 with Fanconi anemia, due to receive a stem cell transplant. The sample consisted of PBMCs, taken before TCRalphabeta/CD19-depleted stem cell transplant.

The CDR3 spells CSGGLRSEQFF. CDR3 sequence (DNA): TGCAGCGGGGGACTACGAAGCGAGCAGTTCTTC. The chain employs TRBV29-1 and TRBJ2-1, with 7 positions matching TRBD2. From germline, CDR1 is SQVTM and CDR2 ANQGSEA. The CDR3 runs to 11 residues. J gave up 10 bases and V 7 bases, and 7 bases lay outside the gene matches.